This T cell receptor beta chain was sequenced for a study of T cells in Graves' hyperthyroidism and ophthalmopathy. The overall study: Peripheral blood was acquired at first diagnosis, ahead of any therapy whatsoever.

Individuals with ophthalmopathy presented a Clinical Activity Score of at least 3, a NOSPECS grade of at least 4 and a duration under 3 months. Patients were excluded for uncontrolled infection, other autoimmune disease, pregnancy or lactation. Diagnoses rested on clinical symptoms, serum thyroxine and TRAb, thyroid ultrasound and orbital computed tomography. The CDR3 totals 14 residues. Looked up from germline, CDR1 is MNHEY and CDR2 is SVGAGI. Trimming took off 0 bases at V and 4 bases at J, with 9 bases between the two ends. TCR beta CDR3 regions were amplified from RNA transcripts. First-round RT-PCR with HTBI primers amplified the TCR CDR3 region. MiXCR was run by TCRdb on the multiplex PCR reads, yielding one entry per CDR3 protein. The sample has 390,000 or so distinct CDR3 sequences; approximately 14% are singletons.

The sequencing sample was made of blood. The receptor was derived from a man aged 18 to 30 with Graves' ophthalmopathy. The chain recombines TRBV6-5 with TRBJ1-2; D not certain. The CDR3 bases are TGTGCCAGCAGTTACTCGGCCGGAGGCTATGGCTACACCTTC. It specifies CASSYSAGGYGYTF.